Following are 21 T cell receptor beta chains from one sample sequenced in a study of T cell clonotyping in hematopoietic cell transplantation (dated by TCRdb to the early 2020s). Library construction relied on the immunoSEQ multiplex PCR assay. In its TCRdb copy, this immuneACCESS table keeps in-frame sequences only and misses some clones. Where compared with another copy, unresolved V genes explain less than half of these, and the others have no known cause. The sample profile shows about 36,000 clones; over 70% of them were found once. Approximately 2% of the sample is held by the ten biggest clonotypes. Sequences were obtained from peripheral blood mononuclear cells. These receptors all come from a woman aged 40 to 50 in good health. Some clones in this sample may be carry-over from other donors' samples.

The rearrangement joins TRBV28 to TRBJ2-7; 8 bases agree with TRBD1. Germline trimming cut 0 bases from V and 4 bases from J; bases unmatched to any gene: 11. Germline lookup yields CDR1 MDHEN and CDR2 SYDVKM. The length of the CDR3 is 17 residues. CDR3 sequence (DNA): TGTGCCAGCAGTTTATGGGGCGGGACAGGTCTTAGTTACGAGCAGTACTTC. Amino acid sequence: CASSLWGGTGLSYEQYF.

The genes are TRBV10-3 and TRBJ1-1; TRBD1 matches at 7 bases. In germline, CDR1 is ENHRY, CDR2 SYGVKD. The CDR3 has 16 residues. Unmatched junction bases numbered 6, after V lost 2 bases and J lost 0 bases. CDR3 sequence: CAISERGTDMNTEAFF. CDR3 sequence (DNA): TGTGCCATCAGTGAGAGAGGGACAGACATGAACACTGAAGCTTTCTTT.

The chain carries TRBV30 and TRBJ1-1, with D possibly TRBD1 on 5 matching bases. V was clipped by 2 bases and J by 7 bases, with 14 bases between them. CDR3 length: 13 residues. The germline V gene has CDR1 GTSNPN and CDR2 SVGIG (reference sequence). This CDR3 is CAWSLRQGGEAFF. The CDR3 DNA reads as TGTGCCTGGAGTCTCCGCCAGGGTGGTGAAGCTTTCTTT.

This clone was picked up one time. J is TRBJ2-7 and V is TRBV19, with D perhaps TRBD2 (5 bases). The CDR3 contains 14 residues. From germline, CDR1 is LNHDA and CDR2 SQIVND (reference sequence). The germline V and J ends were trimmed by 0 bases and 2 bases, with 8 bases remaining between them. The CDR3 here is CASSIDPEAYEQYF. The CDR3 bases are TGTGCCAGTAGTATAGACCCGGAGGCCTACGAGCAGTACTTC.

The CDR3 bases are TGCAGCGGTCGGACTAGCGGGACTTACGAGCAGTACTTC. It specifies CSGRTSGTYEQYF. The J gene is TRBJ2-7, the V gene TRBV29-1, with 12 bases lining up with TRBD2. The germline gives CDR1 SQVTM, CDR2 ANQGSEA. This CDR3 has 13 residues. V was clipped by 7 bases and J by 4 bases; unmatched bases: 5.

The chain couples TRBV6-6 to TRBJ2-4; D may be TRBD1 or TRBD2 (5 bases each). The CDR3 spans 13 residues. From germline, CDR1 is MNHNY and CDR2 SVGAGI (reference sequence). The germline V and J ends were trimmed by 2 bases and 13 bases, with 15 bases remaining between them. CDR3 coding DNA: TGTGCCAGCAGTTACAGTGCTGCTGAGGGGCAGTACTTC. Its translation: CASSYSAAEGQYF.

CDR3 in amino acids: CASSEFWDRGRGNQPQHF. CDR3 nucleotide sequence: TGCGCCAGCAGTGAGTTCTGGGACAGGGGACGAGGCAATCAGCCCCAGCATTTT. The chain carries TRBV10-1 and TRBJ1-5; the match to TRBD1 covers 10 bases. Trimming cost V 1 base and J 2 bases; bases outside gene matches: 8. This CDR3 region has 18 residues. In germline, CDR1 is WNHNN, CDR2 SYGVQD (reference sequence).

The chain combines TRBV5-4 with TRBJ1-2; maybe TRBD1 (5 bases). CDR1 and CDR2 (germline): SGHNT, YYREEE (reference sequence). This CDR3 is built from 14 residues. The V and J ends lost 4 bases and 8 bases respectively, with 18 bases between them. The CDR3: CASSRDWGSEGYTF. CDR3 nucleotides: TGTGCCAGCAGCCGTGACTGGGGCTCGGAAGGCTACACCTTC.

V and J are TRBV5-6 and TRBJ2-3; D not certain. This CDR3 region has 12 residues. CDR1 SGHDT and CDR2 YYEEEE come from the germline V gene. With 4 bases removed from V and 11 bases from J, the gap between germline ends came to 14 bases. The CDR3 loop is CASSPDGALQYF. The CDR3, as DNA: TGTGCCAGCAGCCCTGACGGAGCTCTGCAGTATTTT. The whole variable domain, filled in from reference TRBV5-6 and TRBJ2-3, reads DAGVTQSPTHLIKTRGQQVTLRCSPKSGHDTVSWYQQALGQGPQFIFQYYEEEERQRGNFPDRFSGHQFPNYSSELNVNALLLGDSALYLCASSPDGALQYFGPGTRLTVL.

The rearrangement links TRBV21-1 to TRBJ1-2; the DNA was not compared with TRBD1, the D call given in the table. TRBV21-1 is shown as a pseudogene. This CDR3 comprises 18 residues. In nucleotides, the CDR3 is TGTGCCAGCAGCAAAGCTCGAGACAGGGCTTATTTTAACTATGGCTACACCTTC. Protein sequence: CASSKARDRAYFNYGYTF.

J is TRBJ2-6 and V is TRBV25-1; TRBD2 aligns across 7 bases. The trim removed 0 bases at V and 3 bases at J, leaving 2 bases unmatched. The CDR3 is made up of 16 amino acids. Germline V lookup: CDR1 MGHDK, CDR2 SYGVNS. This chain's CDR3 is CASSEYLADGANVLTF. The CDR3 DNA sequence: TGTGCCAGCAGTGAATATCTAGCGGATGGGGCCAACGTCCTGACTTTC.

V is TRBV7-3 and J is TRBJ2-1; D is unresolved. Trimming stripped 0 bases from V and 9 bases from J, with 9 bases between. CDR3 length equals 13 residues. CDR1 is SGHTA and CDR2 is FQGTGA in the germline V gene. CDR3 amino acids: CASSLTGLTEQFF. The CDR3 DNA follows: TGTGCCAGCAGCTTAACTGGGTTAACTGAGCAGTTCTTC.

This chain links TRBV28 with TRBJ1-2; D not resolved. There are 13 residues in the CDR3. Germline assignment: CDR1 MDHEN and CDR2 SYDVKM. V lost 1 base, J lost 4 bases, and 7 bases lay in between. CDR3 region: CASSLSLLYGYTF. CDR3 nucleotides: TGTGCCAGCAGTTTATCCCTGCTCTATGGCTACACCTTC.

Here the CDR3 DNA reads TGTGCCAGCAGTTGGAGTTACGGTGGATCCTACGAGCAGTACTTC. It specifies CASSWSYGGSYEQYF. The chain employs TRBV7-2 and TRBJ2-7, with D uncertain. Germline V gene data show CDR1 as SGHTA and CDR2 as FQGNSA. V was trimmed by 6 bases and J by 1 base, leaving 16 bases between them. This CDR3 contains 15 residues.

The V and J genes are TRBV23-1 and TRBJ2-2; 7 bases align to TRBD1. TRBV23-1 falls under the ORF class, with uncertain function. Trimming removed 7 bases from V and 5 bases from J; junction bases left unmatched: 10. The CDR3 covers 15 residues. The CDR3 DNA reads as TGCGCCAGCACTACAGGGACAGCCGGTACCGGGGAGCTGTTTTTT. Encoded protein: CASTTGTAGTGELFF.

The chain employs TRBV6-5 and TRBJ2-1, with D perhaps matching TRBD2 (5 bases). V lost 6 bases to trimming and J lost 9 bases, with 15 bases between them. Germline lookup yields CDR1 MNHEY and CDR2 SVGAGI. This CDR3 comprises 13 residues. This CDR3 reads CASRGTDGIEQFF. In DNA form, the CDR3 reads TGTGCCAGCAGGGGCACCGACGGGATTGAGCAGTTCTTC.

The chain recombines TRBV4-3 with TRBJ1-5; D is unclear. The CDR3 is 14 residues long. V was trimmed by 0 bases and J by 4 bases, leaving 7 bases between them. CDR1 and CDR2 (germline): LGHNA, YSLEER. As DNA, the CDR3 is TGCGCCAGCAGCCAAGACGCAGGTAATCAGCCCCAGCATTTT. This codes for CASSQDAGNQPQHF.

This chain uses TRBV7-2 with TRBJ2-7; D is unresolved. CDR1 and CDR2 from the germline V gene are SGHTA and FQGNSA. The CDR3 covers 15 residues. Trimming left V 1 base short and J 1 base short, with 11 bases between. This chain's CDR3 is CASSLGAPTSYEQYF. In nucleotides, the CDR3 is TGTGCCAGCAGCTTAGGGGCGCCCACTTCCTACGAGCAGTACTTC.

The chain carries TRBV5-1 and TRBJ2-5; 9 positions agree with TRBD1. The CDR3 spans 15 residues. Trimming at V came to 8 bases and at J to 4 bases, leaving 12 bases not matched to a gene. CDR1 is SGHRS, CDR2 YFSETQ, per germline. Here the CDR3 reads CASNGQGTGGETQYF. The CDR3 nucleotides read TGCGCCAGTAACGGACAGGGGACGGGGGGAGAGACCCAGTACTTC.

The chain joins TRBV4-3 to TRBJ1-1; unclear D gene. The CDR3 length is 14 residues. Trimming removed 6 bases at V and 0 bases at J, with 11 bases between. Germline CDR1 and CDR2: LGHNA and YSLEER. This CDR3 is CASRSGLMNTEAFF. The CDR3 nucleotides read TGCGCCAGCAGATCAGGACTCATGAACACTGAAGCTTTCTTT.

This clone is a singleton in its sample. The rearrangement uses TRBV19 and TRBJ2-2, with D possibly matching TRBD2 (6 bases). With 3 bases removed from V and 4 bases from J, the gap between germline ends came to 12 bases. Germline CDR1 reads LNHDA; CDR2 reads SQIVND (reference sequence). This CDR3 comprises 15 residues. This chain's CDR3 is CASSIASVITGELFF. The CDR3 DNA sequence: TGTGCCAGTAGTATCGCTAGCGTTATCACCGGGGAGCTGTTTTTT.